What follows are 8 T cell receptor beta chains derived from one specimen sequenced in a study of blood T cell repertoires in COVID-19. Assay: immunoSEQ multiplex PCR; the TCRdb copy retains only in-frame clones and omits some. The data hold 35,000 to 45,000 clones, with around 90% observed a single time. The sample consisted of peripheral blood. The source of these receptors is a human donor in a cohort sampled during active COVID-19.

This chain joins TRBV15 and TRBJ2-7, with 8 nucleotides matching TRBD2. This CDR3 has 13 residues. V trimming: 5 bases; J trimming: 3 bases; junction bases outside the gene matches: 3. Germline lookup yields CDR1 LNHNV and CDR2 YYDKDF (reference sequence). The CDR3 is CATSYSGVYEQYF. For the CDR3, the DNA is TGTGCCACCAGCTATAGCGGGGTCTACGAGCAGTACTTC. Full variable domain (missing parts from reference TRBV15 and TRBJ2-7): DAMVIQNPRYQVTQFGKPVTLSCSQTLNHNVMYWYQQKSSQAPKLLFHYYDKDFNNEADTPDNFQSRRPNTSFCFLDIRSPGLGDTAMYLCATSYSGVYEQYFGPGTRLTVT.

The rearrangement links TRBV5-1 to TRBJ2-6, with D perhaps TRBD1 (6 bases). The V end was cut by 0 bases, the J end by 0 bases, with 13 bases between. Germline V gene lookup returns CDR1 SGHRS and CDR2 YFSETQ. The CDR3 length is 18 residues. CDR3 in DNA: TGCGCCAGCAGCTTGGTGGGGAACAGGGCCTCTGGGGCCAACGTCCTGACTTTC. Translation: CASSLVGNRASGANVLTF. The full variable domain, its missing parts supplied by reference TRBV5-1 and TRBJ2-6, is KAGVTQTPRYLIKTRGQQVTLSCSPISGHRSVSWYQQTPGQGLQFLFEYFSETQRNKGNFPGRFSGRQFSNSRSEMNVSTLELGDSALYLCASSLVGNRASGANVLTFGAGSRLTVL.

The rearrangement uses TRBV14 and TRBJ2-5, with a possible D match to TRBD1 (6 bases). The CDR3 length is 13 residues. The V gene's germline CDR1 is SGHDN and CDR2 FVKESK. V lost 4 bases and J lost 4, with 10 bases in between. As DNA, the CDR3 is TGTGCCAGCAGCCTGGACAGTCCAGAGACCCAGTACTTC. Its protein is CASSLDSPETQYF.

The genes are TRBV5-1 and TRBJ2-5; D not resolved. In germline, CDR1 is SGHRS, CDR2 YFSETQ. V was cut by 6 bases and J by 5 bases, with 14 bases left in between. The CDR3 contains 13 residues. CDR3 sequence: CASKVPSGETQYF. The CDR3 DNA sequence: TGCGCCAGCAAGGTACCTTCCGGGGAGACCCAGTACTTC.

V gene TRBV10-3 combines with J gene TRBJ2-1; possibly TRBD2 for D (6 bases). The CDR3 length is 16 residues. Looked up from germline, CDR1 is ENHRY and CDR2 is SYGVKD. V lost 6 bases and J 6 bases, leaving 21 bases between the germline ends. The CDR3 DNA reads as TGTGCCATCAGCGACAAAGGAGGGCGAGGAGTCAATGAGCAGTTCTTC. The encoded protein is CAISDKGGRGVNEQFF.

The chain couples TRBV6-2 or TRBV6-3 to TRBJ2-7; the D gene is possibly TRBD2 (6 bases). Germline V CDR1 and CDR2: MNHEY, SVGEGT. CDR3 length: 12 amino acids. Trimming cost V 5 bases and J 7 bases, with 12 bases left between them. The CDR3 region is CASSETSWEQYF. The CDR3 nucleotides are TGTGCCAGCAGTGAGACTAGTTGGGAGCAGTACTTC.

The chain combines TRBV29-1 with TRBJ2-5; TRBD2 agrees at 16 bases. Trimming at V came to 7 bases and at J to 5 bases, leaving 10 bases not matched to a gene. CDR3 length equals 16 residues. Per germline, CDR1 SQVTM and CDR2 ANQGSEA. This CDR3 reads CSGTGTSGGAGETQYF. CDR3 nucleotide sequence: TGCAGCGGAACCGGGACTAGCGGGGGGGCCGGGGAGACCCAGTACTTC.

V usage is TRBV28 and J usage is TRBJ2-5, with 13 bases that match TRBD2. Germline V CDR1 and CDR2: MDHEN, SYDVKM. Unmatched junction bases numbered 5, after V lost 8 bases and J lost 5 bases. The CDR3 consists of 14 residues. The CDR3 is CASQGLAGSETQYF. Here the CDR3 DNA reads TGTGCCAGCCAGGGACTAGCGGGATCGGAGACCCAGTACTTC.